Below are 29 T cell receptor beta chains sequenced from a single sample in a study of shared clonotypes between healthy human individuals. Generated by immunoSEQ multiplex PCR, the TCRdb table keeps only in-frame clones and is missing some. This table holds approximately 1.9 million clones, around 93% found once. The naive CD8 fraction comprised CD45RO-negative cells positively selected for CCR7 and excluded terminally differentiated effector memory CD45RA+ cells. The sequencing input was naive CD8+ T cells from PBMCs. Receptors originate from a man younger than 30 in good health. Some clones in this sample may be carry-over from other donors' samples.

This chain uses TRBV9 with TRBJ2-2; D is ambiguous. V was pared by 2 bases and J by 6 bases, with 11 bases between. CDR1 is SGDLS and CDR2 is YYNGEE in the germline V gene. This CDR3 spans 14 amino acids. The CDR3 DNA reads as TGTGCCAGCAGCGTGGCCGGGTTACCCGGGGAGCTGTTTTTT. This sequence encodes CASSVAGLPGELFF.

CDR3 in DNA: TGTGCCAGCTCACCGGGGGCTGGGGAAAAACTGTTTTTT. It translates to CASSPGAGEKLFF. The rearrangement uses TRBV18 and TRBJ1-4, with D tentatively TRBD1 (6 bases). Trimming took off 3 bases at V and 8 bases at J, with 10 bases between the two ends. This CDR3 spans 13 amino acids. Germline values: CDR1 KGHSH, CDR2 LQKENI.

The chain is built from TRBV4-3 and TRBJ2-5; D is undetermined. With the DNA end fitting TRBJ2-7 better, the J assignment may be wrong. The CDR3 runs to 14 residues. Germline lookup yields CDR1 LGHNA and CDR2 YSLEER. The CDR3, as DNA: TGCGCCAGCAGCCAAGGGACCTCGAAGAACGAGCAGTACTTC. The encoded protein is CASSQGTSKNEQYF.

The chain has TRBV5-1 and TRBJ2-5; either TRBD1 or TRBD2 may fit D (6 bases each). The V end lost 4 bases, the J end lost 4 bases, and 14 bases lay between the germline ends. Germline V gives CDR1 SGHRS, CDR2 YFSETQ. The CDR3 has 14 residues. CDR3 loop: CASSAEGGRETQYF. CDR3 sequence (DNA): TGCGCCAGCAGCGCCGAGGGGGGCCGAGAGACCCAGTACTTC.

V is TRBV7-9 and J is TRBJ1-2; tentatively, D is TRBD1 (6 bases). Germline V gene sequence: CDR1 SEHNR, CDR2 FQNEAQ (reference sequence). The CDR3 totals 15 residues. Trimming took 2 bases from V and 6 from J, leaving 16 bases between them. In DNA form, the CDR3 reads TGTGCCAGCAGCTTAAGTGCAGGGGCTAGGGATGGCTACACCTTC. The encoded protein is CASSLSAGARDGYTF.

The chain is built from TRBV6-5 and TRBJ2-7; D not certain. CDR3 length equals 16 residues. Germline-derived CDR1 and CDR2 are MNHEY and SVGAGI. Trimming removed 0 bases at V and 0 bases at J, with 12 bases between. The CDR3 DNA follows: TGTGCCAGCAGTTACTCGACCGGGCGACGCTCCTACGAGCAGTACTTC. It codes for CASSYSTGRRSYEQYF.

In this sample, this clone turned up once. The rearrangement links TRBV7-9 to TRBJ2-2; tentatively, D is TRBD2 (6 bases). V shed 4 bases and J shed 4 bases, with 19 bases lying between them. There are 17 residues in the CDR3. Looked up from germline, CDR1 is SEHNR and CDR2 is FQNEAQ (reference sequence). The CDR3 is CASSSPGVGSSTGELFF. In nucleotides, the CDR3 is TGTGCCAGCAGCTCCCCTGGAGTCGGGAGTAGCACCGGGGAGCTGTTTTTT.

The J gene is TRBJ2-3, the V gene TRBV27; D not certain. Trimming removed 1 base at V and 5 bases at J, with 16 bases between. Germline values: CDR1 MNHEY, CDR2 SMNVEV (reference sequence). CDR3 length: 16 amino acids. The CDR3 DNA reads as TGTGCCAGCAGTTTATTGGCGACTTTAAGCGTAGATACGCAGTATTTT. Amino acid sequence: CASSLLATLSVDTQYF.

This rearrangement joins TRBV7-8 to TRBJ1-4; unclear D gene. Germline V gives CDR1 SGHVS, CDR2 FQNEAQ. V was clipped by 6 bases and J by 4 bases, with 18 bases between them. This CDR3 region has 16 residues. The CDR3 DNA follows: TGTGCCAGCAGTTTGACCCGACAAGGGTTTAATGAAAAACTGTTTTTT. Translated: CASSLTRQGFNEKLFF.

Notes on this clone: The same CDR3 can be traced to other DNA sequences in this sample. The CDR3: CASSLAGGPYEQYF. CDR3 nucleotides: TGTGCCAGCAGCTTAGCGGGAGGTCCCTACGAGCAGTACTTC. This chain joins TRBV7-3 and TRBJ2-7; 8 bases are a match to TRBD2. Germline V gives CDR1 SGHTA, CDR2 FQGTGA. Trimming at V came to 2 bases and at J to 2 bases, leaving 2 bases not matched to a gene. The CDR3 has 14 residues. The variable domain in full, completed from reference TRBV7-3 and TRBJ2-7, reads GAGVSQTPSNKVTEKGKYVELRCDPISGHTALYWYRQSLGQGPEFLIYFQGTGAADDSGLPNDRFFAVRPEGSVSTLKIQRTERGDSAVYLCASSLAGGPYEQYFGPGTRLTVT.

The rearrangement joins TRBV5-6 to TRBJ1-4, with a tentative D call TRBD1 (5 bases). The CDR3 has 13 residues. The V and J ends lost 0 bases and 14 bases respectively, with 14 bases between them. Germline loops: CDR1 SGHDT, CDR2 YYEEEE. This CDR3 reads CASSLETGPNLFF. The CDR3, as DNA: TGTGCCAGCAGCTTGGAAACAGGCCCAAACCTGTTTTTT.

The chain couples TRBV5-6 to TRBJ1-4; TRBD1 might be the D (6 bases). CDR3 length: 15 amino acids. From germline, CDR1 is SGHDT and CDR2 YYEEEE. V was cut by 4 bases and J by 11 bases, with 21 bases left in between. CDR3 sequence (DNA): TGTGCCAGCAGCCCGGCGGGACAAAGCCTGAATAAACTGTTTTTT. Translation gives CASSPAGQSLNKLFF. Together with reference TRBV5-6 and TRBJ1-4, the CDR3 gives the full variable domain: DAGVTQSPTHLIKTRGQQVTLRCSPKSGHDTVSWYQQALGQGPQFIFQYYEEEERQRGNFPDRFSGHQFPNYSSELNVNALLLGDSALYLCASSPAGQSLNKLFFGSGTQLSVL.

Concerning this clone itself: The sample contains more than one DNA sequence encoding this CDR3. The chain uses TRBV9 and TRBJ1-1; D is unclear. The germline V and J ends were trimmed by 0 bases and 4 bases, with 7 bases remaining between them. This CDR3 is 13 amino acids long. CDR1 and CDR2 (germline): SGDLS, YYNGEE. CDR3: CASSVGVGTEAFF. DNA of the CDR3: TGTGCCAGCAGCGTAGGGGTTGGCACTGAAGCTTTCTTT.

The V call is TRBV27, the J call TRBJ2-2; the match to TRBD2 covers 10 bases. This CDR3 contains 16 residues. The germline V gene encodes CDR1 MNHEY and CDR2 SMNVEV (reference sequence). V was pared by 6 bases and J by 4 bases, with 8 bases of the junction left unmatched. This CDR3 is CASSTLAGGGTGELFF. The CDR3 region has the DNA TGTGCCAGCAGCACCTTAGCGGGAGGTGGCACCGGGGAGCTGTTTTTT.

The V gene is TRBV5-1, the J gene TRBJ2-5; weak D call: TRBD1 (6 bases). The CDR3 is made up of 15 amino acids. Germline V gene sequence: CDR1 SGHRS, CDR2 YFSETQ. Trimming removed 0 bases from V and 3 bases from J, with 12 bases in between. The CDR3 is CASSLARGFEETQYF. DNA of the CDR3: TGCGCCAGCAGCTTGGCCAGGGGTTTCGAAGAGACCCAGTACTTC. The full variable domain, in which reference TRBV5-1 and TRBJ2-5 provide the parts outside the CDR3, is KAGVTQTPRYLIKTRGQQVTLSCSPISGHRSVSWYQQTPGQGLQFLFEYFSETQRNKGNFPGRFSGRQFSNSRSEMNVSTLELGDSALYLCASSLARGFEETQYFGPGTRLLVL.

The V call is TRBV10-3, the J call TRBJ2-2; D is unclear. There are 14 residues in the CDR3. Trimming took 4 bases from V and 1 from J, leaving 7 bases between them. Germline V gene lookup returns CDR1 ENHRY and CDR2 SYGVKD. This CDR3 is CAISGELNTGELFF. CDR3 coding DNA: TGTGCCATCAGTGGGGAACTGAACACCGGGGAGCTGTTTTTT.

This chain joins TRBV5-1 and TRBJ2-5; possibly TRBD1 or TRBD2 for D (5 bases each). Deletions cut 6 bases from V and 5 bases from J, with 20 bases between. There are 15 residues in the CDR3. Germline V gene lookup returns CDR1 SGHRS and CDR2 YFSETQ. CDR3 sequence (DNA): TGCGCCAGCACCGCGGAGAGGGACCTCGAGGAGACCCAGTACTTC. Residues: CASTAERDLEETQYF.

The CDR3 protein is CASSRQTGALGYEQYF. The CDR3 DNA reads TGCGCCAGCAGCCGACAGACAGGTGCCTTGGGCTACGAGCAGTACTTC. The chain employs TRBV4-1 and TRBJ2-7, with TRBD1 as a possible D gene (6 bases). The V end lost 4 bases, the J end lost 3 bases, and 19 bases lay between the germline ends. CDR3 size: 16 residues. CDR1 and CDR2 from the germline V gene are MGHRA and YSYEKL.

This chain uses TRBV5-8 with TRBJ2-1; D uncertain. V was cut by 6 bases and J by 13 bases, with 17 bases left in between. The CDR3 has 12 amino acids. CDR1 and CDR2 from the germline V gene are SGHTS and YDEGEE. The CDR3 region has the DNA TGTGCCAGCACCCCCTCATGGTCCACTCAGTTCTTC. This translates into CASTPSWSTQFF. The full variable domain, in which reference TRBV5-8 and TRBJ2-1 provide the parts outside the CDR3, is EAGVTQSPTHLIKTRGQQATLRCSPISGHTSVYWYQQALGLGLQFLLWYDEGEERNRGNFPPRFSGRQFPNYSSELNVNALELEDSALYLCASTPSWSTQFFGPGTRLTVL.

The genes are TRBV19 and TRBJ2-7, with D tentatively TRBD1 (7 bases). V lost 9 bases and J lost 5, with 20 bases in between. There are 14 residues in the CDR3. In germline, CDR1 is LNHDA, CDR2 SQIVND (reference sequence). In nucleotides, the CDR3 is TGTGCCAGCTCCAGACAGGGACTTATCCACGAGCAGTACTTC. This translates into CASSRQGLIHEQYF. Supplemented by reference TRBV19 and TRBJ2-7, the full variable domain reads DGGITQSPKYLFRKEGQNVTLSCEQNLNHDAMYWYRQDPGQGLRLIYYSQIVNDFQKGDIAEGYSVSREKKESFPLTVTSAQKNPTAFYLCASSRQGLIHEQYFGPGTRLTVT.

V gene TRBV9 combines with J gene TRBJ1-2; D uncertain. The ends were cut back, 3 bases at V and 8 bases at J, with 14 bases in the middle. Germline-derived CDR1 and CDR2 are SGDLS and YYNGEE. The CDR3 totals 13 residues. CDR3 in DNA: TGTGCCAGCAGCGCCCCTAACGGTCGCGGCTACACCTTC. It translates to CASSAPNGRGYTF.

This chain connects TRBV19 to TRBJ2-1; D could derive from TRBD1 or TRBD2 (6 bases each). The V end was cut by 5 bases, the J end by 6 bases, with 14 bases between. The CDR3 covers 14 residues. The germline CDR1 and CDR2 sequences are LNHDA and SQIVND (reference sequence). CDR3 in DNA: TGTGCCAGTAGTCCCGGGGGCCTGAGCAATGAGCAGTTCTTC. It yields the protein CASSPGGLSNEQFF.

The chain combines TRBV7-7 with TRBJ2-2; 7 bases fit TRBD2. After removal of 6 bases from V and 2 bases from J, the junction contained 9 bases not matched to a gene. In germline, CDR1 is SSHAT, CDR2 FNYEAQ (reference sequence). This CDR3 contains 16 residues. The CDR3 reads CASSRPRGLNTGELFF. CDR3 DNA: TGTGCCAGCAGTCGCCCCCGGGGACTAAACACCGGGGAGCTGTTTTTT.

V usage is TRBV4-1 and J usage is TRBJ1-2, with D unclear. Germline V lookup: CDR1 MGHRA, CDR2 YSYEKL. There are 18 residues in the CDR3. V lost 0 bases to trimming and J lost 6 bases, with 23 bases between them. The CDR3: CASSQDRGRVGESDGYTF. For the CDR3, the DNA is TGCGCCAGCAGCCAAGATCGAGGGAGGGTAGGAGAAAGTGATGGCTACACCTTC.

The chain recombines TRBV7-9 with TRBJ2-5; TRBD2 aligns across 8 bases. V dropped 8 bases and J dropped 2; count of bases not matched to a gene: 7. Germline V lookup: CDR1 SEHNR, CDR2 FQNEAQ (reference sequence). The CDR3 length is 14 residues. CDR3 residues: CASRGGLGQETQYF. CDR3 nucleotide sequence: TGTGCCAGCCGGGGGGGTTTGGGACAAGAGACCCAGTACTTC.

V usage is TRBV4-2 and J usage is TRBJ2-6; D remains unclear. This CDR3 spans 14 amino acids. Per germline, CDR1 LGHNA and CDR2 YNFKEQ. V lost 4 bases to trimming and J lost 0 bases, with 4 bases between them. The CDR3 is CASSPNSGANVLTF. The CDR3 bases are TGTGCCAGCAGCCCCAACTCTGGGGCCAACGTCCTGACTTTC.

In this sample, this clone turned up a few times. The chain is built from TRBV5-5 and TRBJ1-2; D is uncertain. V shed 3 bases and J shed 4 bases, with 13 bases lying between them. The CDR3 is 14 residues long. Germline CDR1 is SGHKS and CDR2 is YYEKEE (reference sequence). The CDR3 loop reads CASSWREGGYGYTF. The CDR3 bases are TGTGCCAGCAGCTGGAGAGAGGGAGGCTATGGCTACACCTTC.

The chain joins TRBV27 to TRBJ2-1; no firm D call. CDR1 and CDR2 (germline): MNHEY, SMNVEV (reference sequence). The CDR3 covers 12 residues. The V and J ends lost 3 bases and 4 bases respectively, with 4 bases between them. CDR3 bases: TGTGCCAGCAGTTTTGATTACAATGAGCAGTTCTTC. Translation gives CASSFDYNEQFF.

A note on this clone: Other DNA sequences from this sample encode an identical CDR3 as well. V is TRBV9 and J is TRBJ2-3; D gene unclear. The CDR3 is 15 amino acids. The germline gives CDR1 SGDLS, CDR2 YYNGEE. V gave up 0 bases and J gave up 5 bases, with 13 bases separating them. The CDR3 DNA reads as TGTGCCAGCAGCGTAGGGGGAAGGGAAGGAGATACGCAGTATTTT. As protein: CASSVGGREGDTQYF.